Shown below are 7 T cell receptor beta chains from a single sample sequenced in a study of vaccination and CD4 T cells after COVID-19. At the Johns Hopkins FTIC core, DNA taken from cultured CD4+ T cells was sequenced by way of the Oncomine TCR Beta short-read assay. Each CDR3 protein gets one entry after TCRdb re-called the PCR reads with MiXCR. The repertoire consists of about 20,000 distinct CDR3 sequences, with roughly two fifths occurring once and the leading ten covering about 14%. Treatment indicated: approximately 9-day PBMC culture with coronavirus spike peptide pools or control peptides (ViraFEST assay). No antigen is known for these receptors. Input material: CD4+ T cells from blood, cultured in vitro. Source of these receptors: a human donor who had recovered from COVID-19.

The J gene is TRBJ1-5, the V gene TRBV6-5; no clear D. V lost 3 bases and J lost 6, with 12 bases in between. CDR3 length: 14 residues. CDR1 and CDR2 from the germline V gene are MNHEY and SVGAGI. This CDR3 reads CASSYRGLRQPQHF. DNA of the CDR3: TGTGCCAGCAGTTATCGAGGGTTGCGTCAGCCCCAGCATTTT.

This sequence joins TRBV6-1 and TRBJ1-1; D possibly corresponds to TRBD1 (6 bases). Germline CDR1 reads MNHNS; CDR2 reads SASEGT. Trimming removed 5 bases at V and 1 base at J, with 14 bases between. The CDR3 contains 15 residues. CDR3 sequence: CASSNINRENTEAFF. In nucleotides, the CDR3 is TGTGCCAGCAGTAACATCAACAGGGAGAACACTGAAGCTTTCTTT.

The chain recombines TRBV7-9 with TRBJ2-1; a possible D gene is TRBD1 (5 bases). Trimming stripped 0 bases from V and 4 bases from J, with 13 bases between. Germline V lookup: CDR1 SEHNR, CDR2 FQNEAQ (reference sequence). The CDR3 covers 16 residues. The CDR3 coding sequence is TGTGCCAGCAGCTTAGCCTTACAGGTACTTTACAATGAGCAGTTCTTC. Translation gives CASSLALQVLYNEQFF.

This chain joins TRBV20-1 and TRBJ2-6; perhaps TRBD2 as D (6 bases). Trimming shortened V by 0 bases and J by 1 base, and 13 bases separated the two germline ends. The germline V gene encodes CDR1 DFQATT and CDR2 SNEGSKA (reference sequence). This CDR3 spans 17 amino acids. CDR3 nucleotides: TGCAGTGCTAGAGACCCCGACGGGGGATCTGGGGCCAACGTCCTGACTTTC. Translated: CSARDPDGGSGANVLTF.

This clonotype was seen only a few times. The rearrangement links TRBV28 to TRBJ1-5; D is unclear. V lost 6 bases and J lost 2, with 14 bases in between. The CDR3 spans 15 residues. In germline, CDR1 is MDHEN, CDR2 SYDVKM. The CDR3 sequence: CASSTSASGNQPQHF. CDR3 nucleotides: TGTGCCAGCAGCACTTCAGCATCTGGCAATCAGCCCCAGCATTTT.

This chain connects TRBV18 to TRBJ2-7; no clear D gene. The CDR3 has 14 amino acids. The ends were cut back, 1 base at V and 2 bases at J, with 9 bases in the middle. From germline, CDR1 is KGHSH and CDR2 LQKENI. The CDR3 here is CASSPQSGTYEQYF. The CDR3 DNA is TGTGCCAGCTCACCACAGTCCGGAACCTACGAGCAGTACTTC.

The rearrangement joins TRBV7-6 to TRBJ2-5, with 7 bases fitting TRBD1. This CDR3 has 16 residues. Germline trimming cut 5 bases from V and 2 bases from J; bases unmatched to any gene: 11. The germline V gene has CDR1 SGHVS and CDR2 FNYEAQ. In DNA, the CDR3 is TGTGCCAGCAGCCTATCCGGGACAGTGAAGCAAGAGACCCAGTACTTC. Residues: CASSLSGTVKQETQYF.